Described below is a single T cell receptor beta chain sequence and its context. This record belongs to a study of blood T cell repertoires in COVID-19. Across the whole study: Collection of acute and convalescent COVID-19 samples took place in the United States, Italy and Spain. PBMCs, B-cell-depleted T cells, or T cells were the source of the cDNA or gDNA that made up the material.

V trimming: 7 bases; J trimming: 4 bases; junction bases outside the gene matches: 2. This CDR3 comprises 11 residues. Germline-derived CDR1 and CDR2 are SQVTM and ANQGSEA. Per the study methods: Reference gene primer amplification gave estimated nucleated cell counts. Using immunoSEQ multiplex PCR, the repertoire was profiled, and TCRdb retains in-frame clones only, with some absent. V and J calls plus clone size are reproduced from that table; the DNA served to infer D and trimming. Among 310,000 or so clones, roughly 88% were seen once, and the ten largest hold approximately 4%. The TCR comes from a woman in her 50s with active or convalescent COVID-19. This chain joins TRBV29-1 and TRBJ1-1, with 8 nucleotides matching TRBD1. Sequencing used peripheral blood. CDR3 DNA sequence: TGCAGCGGACAGGGGTTCACTGAAGCTTTCTTT. Amino acid sequence: CSGQGFTEAFF.